The next 2 T cell receptor beta chains were all read from a single sample in a study of cytomegalovirus exposure and HLA in healthy donors. Sequencing used immunoSEQ multiplex PCR; TCRdb keeps in-frame clones, though not all of them. The sample contains about 260,000 clones, roughly 88% of which appear only once. Sequencing input: PBMCs. The receptors here all came from a woman between 25 and 40 years old in good health and CMV-seronegative.

This chain joins TRBV2 and TRBJ1-1, with D possibly matching TRBD1 (6 bases). V shed 6 bases and J shed 8 bases, with 22 bases lying between them. CDR1 SNHLY and CDR2 FYNNEI come from the germline V gene. The CDR3 runs 15 residues. This CDR3 is CASRPQGMLVSEAFF. DNA for the CDR3: TGTGCCAGCAGACCCCAGGGGATGTTAGTGTCAGAAGCTTTCTTT.

The chain is built from TRBV5-6 and TRBJ1-4; D uncertain. Germline CDR1 and CDR2: SGHDT and YYEEEE. This CDR3 region has 13 residues. V was pared by 3 bases and J by 5 bases, with 8 bases between. CDR3 DNA sequence: TGTGCCAGCAGCTCGGGCGTCAATGAAAAACTGTTTTTT. Its protein product is CASSSGVNEKLFF. The full variable domain, completed using reference TRBV5-6 and TRBJ1-4, is DAGVTQSPTHLIKTRGQQVTLRCSPKSGHDTVSWYQQALGQGPQFIFQYYEEEERQRGNFPDRFSGHQFPNYSSELNVNALLLGDSALYLCASSSGVNEKLFFGSGTQLSVL.